These 10 T cell receptor beta chains were all obtained from the same sample, sequenced in a study of cytomegalovirus exposure and HLA in healthy donors. This PCR relied on a set of 60 Vbeta primers and 13 Jbeta primers. Profiling relied on immunoSEQ multiplex PCR, and the TCRdb table lists in-frame clones only, not all of them. The sample includes more than 150,000 clones, 80% to 85% of them seen just once. Sequenced material: PBMCs. These receptors were taken from a woman aged 18-29 years in good health and CMV-seropositive.

Note on this clone: The same CDR3 can be traced to other DNA sequences in this sample. This chain connects TRBV5-1 to TRBJ2-1, with 13 bases lining up with TRBD2. Germline CDR1 and CDR2: SGHRS and YFSETQ. This CDR3 has 16 amino acids. Trimming cost V 4 bases and J 6 bases; bases outside gene matches: 7. CDR3 bases: TGCGCCAGCAGCAGAACTAGCGGGGGGGCGGGCAATGAGCAGTTCTTC. It codes for CASSRTSGGAGNEQFF.

The chain combines TRBV5-4 with TRBJ2-5; TRBD1 aligns across 9 bases. The germline V gene encodes CDR1 SGHNT and CDR2 YYREEE (reference sequence). The V and J ends lost 3 bases and 5 bases, in that order; junction bases with no gene match: 5. CDR3 length: 14 amino acids. The CDR3 sequence: CASSSDRGAETQYF. CDR3 in DNA: TGTGCCAGCAGCTCGGACAGGGGTGCGGAGACCCAGTACTTC.

The rearrangement uses TRBV28 and TRBJ1-5; 8 positions agree with TRBD1. Germline lookup yields CDR1 MDHEN and CDR2 SYDVKM. The CDR3 loop spans 13 amino acids. The V segment lost 6 bases and the J segment 6 bases; nucleotides outside the gene matches: 4. CDR3 sequence (DNA): TGTGCCAGCAGCGACAGGGGTAGTCAGCCCCAGCATTTT. It specifies CASSDRGSQPQHF.

The chain combines TRBV7-3 with TRBJ2-5; tentative D call: TRBD1 (5 bases). This CDR3 region has 16 residues. Trimming stripped 5 bases from V and 2 bases from J, with 18 bases between. Germline assignment: CDR1 SGHTA and CDR2 FQGTGA. This chain's CDR3 is CASSAEPTALQETQYF. The CDR3 DNA sequence: TGTGCCAGCAGCGCAGAACCGACAGCCCTACAAGAGACCCAGTACTTC.

This sequence joins TRBV5-6 and TRBJ1-5; a possible D gene is TRBD1 (5 bases). The CDR3 covers 15 residues. V lost 0 bases and J lost 1, with 8 bases in between. Germline CDR1 and CDR2: SGHDT and YYEEEE. CDR3 residues: CASSLGQTSNQPQHF. The CDR3 region has the DNA TGTGCCAGCAGCTTGGGACAGACGAGCAATCAGCCCCAGCATTTT.

The V and J genes are TRBV6-5 and TRBJ1-3; 9 nucleotides agree with TRBD1. This CDR3 is built from 14 residues. The J segment lost 6 bases and the V segment lost 7 bases, leaving 7 bases of the junction unmatched. Germline lookup yields CDR1 MNHEY and CDR2 SVGAGI. In DNA form, the CDR3 reads TGTGCCAGCAACGAGGGACAGGGCGAAAACACCATATATTTT. This translates into CASNEGQGENTIYF.

The V call is TRBV15, the J call TRBJ2-3; maybe TRBD1 (5 bases). In germline, CDR1 is LNHNV, CDR2 YYDKDF (reference sequence). CDR3 length: 17 amino acids. Trimming cost V 1 base and J 0 bases, with 14 bases left between them. CDR3 bases: TGTGCCACCAGCAGAGCTAGACAGTCCGCTAGCACAGATACGCAGTATTTT. The encoded protein is CATSRARQSASTDTQYF.

V gene TRBV6-1 combines with J gene TRBJ2-5, with TRBD2 matching 11 bases. This CDR3 is built from 15 residues. J was trimmed by 5 bases and V by 10 bases; bases with no gene match: 12. Germline V gives CDR1 MNHNS, CDR2 SASEGT. CDR3 nucleotide sequence: TGTGCCACCGGTCTAGCGGGGGGTCTTGGTGAGACCCAGTACTTC. Protein sequence: CATGLAGGLGETQYF.

The chain couples TRBV28 to TRBJ1-6, with TRBD1 identical over 7 bases. Germline loops: CDR1 MDHEN, CDR2 SYDVKM. The CDR3 has 14 residues. J was trimmed by 9 bases and V by 0 bases; bases with no gene match: 2. This chain's CDR3 is CASSLWTGFSPLHF. DNA for the CDR3: TGTGCCAGCAGTTTATGGACAGGGTTTTCACCCCTCCACTTT.

The chain combines TRBV2 with TRBJ2-3; TRBD2 might be the D (5 bases). The CDR3 has 9 residues. Germline CDR1 and CDR2: SNHLY and FYNNEI. Trimming removed 11 bases from V and 7 bases from J, with 7 bases in between. This chain's CDR3 is CASGNTQYF. CDR3 sequence (DNA): TGTGCCTCGGGGAATACGCAGTATTTT.